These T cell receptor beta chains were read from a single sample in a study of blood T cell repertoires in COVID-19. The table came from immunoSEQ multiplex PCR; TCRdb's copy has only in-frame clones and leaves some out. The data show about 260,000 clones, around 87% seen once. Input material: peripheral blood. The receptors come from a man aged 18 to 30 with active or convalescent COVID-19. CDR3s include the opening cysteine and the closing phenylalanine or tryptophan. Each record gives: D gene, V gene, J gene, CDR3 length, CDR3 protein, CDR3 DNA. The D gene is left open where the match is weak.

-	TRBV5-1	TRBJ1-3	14	CASSLSISGNTIYF	TGCGCCAGCAGCTTGTCTATCTCTGGAAACACCATATATTTT
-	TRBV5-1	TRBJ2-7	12	CASSEQGYEQYF	TGCGCCAGCAGCGAACAGGGCTACGAGCAGTACTTC
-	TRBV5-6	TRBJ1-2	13	CASRFRTNYGYTF	TGTGCCAGCAGGTTCAGGACAAACTATGGCTACACCTTC
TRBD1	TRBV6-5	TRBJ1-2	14	CASSLGTGMIGYTF	TGTGCCAGCAGTCTCGGGACAGGGATGATTGGCTACACCTTC
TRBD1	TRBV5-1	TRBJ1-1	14	CASSSGTGNTEAFF	TGCGCCAGCAGTTCCGGGACAGGGAACACTGAAGCTTTCTTT
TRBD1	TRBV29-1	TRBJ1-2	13	CSAKTGLGYGYTF	TGCAGCGCTAAGACAGGGTTGGGCTATGGCTACACCTTC
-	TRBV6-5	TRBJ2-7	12	CASSPGGNEQYF	TGTGCCAGCAGCCCAGGGGGGAACGAGCAGTACTTC
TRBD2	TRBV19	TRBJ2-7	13	CASRERGAHEQYF	TGTGCCAGTAGGGAGCGGGGGGCCCACGAGCAGTACTTC
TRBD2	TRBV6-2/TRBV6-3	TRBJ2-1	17	CASSATSGRAGGNEQFF	TGTGCCAGCAGTGCTACTAGCGGGAGGGCAGGCGGGAATGAGCAGTTCTTC
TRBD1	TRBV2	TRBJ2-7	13	CASRPTGDYEQYF	TGTGCCAGCAGGCCGACAGGGGACTACGAGCAGTACTTC
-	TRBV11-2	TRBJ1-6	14	CASRRQGGNSPLHF	TGTGCCAGCAGAAGGCAGGGAGGGAATTCACCCCTCCACTTT
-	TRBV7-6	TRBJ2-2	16	CASSLVSDGNTGELFF	TGTGCCAGCAGCTTAGTGAGCGACGGTAACACCGGGGAGCTGTTTTTT
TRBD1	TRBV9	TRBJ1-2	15	CASSVLGTDLYGYTF	TGTGCCAGCAGCGTTCTAGGGACAGACCTCTATGGCTACACCTTC
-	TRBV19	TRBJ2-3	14	CASSIYLSTDTQYF	TGTGCCAGTAGTATTTATCTAAGCACAGATACGCAGTATTTT
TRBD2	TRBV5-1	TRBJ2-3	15	CASSNRTSGGDTQYF	TGCGCCAGCAGCAACCGGACTAGCGGGGGAGATACGCAGTATTTT
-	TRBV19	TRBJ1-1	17	CASTFRGHASYYTEAFF	TGTGCCAGTACTTTCCGGGGTCACGCCTCCTACTACACTGAAGCTTTCTTT